This note documents a single TCR beta chain sequence. The germline V and J ends were trimmed by 2 bases and 2 bases, with 16 bases remaining between them. Germline-derived CDR1 and CDR2 are LGHDT and YNNKEL (reference sequence). This CDR3 spans 18 amino acids. The data originate from a study of blood T cell repertoires in COVID-19. The overall study: Sites across the United States, Italy and Spain contributed samples from acute and convalescent COVID-19.

Original handling: Reference gene primer amplification gave nucleated cell count estimates. Using immunoSEQ multiplex PCR, the repertoire was profiled, and TCRdb retains in-frame clones only, with some absent. The D gene and trimming were derived from the DNA, and the V and J assignments and clone size from that table. In the table there are about 370,000 clones, around 87% of which are singletons. This chain joins TRBV3-1 (or the pseudogene TRBV3-2) and TRBJ1-6, with D maybe TRBD1 (5 bases). This clonotype originated in a young man who had recovered from COVID-19. The sequencing sample was made of PBMCs or T cells enriched from blood (not recorded which). The chain's CDR3 is CASSQILGGRAYNSPLHF. The CDR3, as DNA: TGTGCCAGCAGCCAAATACTCGGGGGTAGGGCCTATAATTCACCCCTCCACTTT.